The 32 T cell receptor beta chains listed next were all sequenced from one sample in a study of Tregs in tolerant kidney transplant recipients. Only in-frame clones appear in the TCRdb table, and some are missing; sequencing was by immunoSEQ multiplex PCR. This sample yields 45,000 to 55,000 clones, of which roughly nine tenths are seen a single time; roughly 15% belongs to the top ten. The nonmyeloablative bone marrow transplants came from related graft donors, with transient mixed chimerism. The sequencing used CD8+ T cells from blood (PBMCs), collected 24 months after the transplant. These receptors came from a human patient who received a combined kidney and bone marrow transplant. Some T cells may have come from the graft donor.

The chain combines TRBV27 with TRBJ2-2, with 7 bases aligning to TRBD1. The trim removed 6 bases at V and 0 bases at J, leaving 1 base unmatched. This CDR3 contains 14 residues. Germline lookup yields CDR1 MNHEY and CDR2 SMNVEV (reference sequence). The CDR3 nucleotides are TGTGCCAGCAGACAGGGGTCGAACACCGGGGAGCTGTTTTTT. Translating gives CASRQGSNTGELFF.

CDR3 nucleotides: TGTGCCAGCAGCTTAATATCAGTTCGACTAGCGGGTAACACCGGGGAGCTGTTTTTT. Amino acids: CASSLISVRLAGNTGELFF. This sequence joins TRBV7-3 and TRBJ2-2, with 10 bases identical to TRBD2. Germline-derived CDR1 and CDR2 are SGHTA and FQGTGA. Germline trimming cut 1 base from V and 2 bases from J; bases unmatched to any gene: 10. The CDR3 has 19 amino acids.

The chain is built from TRBV7-6 and TRBJ2-1; no reliable D call. The V end was cut by 3 bases, the J end by 6 bases, with 6 bases between. The CDR3 covers 12 residues. Germline loops: CDR1 SGHVS, CDR2 FNYEAQ. In DNA, the CDR3 is TGTGCCAGCAGCTTCCAGGTCAATGAGCAGTTCTTC. Translated, it gives CASSFQVNEQFF.

V usage is TRBV7-9 and J usage is TRBJ1-1; D is ambiguous. CDR3 size: 14 residues. Trimming shortened V by 0 bases and J by 3 bases, and 8 bases separated the two germline ends. The germline V gene encodes CDR1 SEHNR and CDR2 FQNEAQ (reference sequence). The DNA of the CDR3 is TGTGCCAGCAGCTTAGCGCGGGTGTACACTGAAGCTTTCTTT. It yields the protein CASSLARVYTEAFF.

The gene calls are TRBV2 and TRBJ1-5; a possible D gene is TRBD1 (6 bases). This CDR3 is built from 15 residues. Trimming pared 8 bases from V and 0 bases from J, leaving 14 bases between. Germline lookup yields CDR1 SNHLY and CDR2 FYNNEI. The CDR3 region has the DNA TGTGCCAGCTTGGCTACAGGGAATAGCAATCAGCCCCAGCATTTT. Residues: CASLATGNSNQPQHF.

This chain links TRBV5-1 with TRBJ2-1; 13 positions match TRBD2. The germline CDR1 and CDR2 sequences are SGHRS and YFSETQ. With V trimmed by 9 bases and J by 8 bases, 11 bases remained unmatched. The CDR3 length is 15 residues. The CDR3 coding sequence is TGCGCCAACCTGACTAGCGGGGGGCGTAAGGATGAGCAGTTCTTC. Residues: CANLTSGGRKDEQFF. The variable domain in full, with the rest retrieved from reference TRBV5-1 and TRBJ2-1, is KAGVTQTPRYLIKTRGQQVTLSCSPISGHRSVSWYQQTPGQGLQFLFEYFSETQRNKGNFPGRFSGRQFSNSRSEMNVSTLELGDSALYLCANLTSGGRKDEQFFGPGTRLTVL.

The chain links TRBV6-4 to TRBJ2-1; tentatively, D is TRBD1 (6 bases). CDR1 is MRHNA and CDR2 is SNTAGT in the germline V gene. Trimming removed 0 bases from V and 5 bases from J, with 17 bases in between. This CDR3 spans 17 amino acids. The CDR3 DNA reads TGTGCCAGCAGTGACTCCCCGAACGCAGGGGAGCACAATGAGCAGTTCTTC. It specifies CASSDSPNAGEHNEQFF.

The rearrangement uses TRBV13 and TRBJ1-1; possibly TRBD1 for D (6 bases). The ends were cut back, 2 bases at V and 3 bases at J, with 13 bases in the middle. Germline lookup yields CDR1 PRHDT and CDR2 FYEKMQ (reference sequence). The length of the CDR3 is 15 residues. CDR3 in amino acids: CASSLRGQRDTEAFF. CDR3 sequence (DNA): TGTGCCAGCAGCTTACGTGGACAGAGGGACACTGAAGCTTTCTTT.

This sequence joins TRBV7-9 and TRBJ2-2; TRBD2 matches 8 bases. The CDR3 has 13 residues. Germline CDR1 SEHNR, CDR2 FQNEAQ (reference sequence). With V trimmed by 5 bases and J by 10 bases, 6 bases remained unmatched. The CDR3 sequence: CASSRGTREELFF. The CDR3 DNA follows: TGTGCCAGCAGCCGCGGGACTAGGGAGGAGCTGTTTTTT.

The rearrangement joins TRBV19 to TRBJ2-7; D not resolved. V gave up 3 bases and J gave up 3 bases, with 6 bases separating them. The germline V gene encodes CDR1 LNHDA and CDR2 SQIVND (reference sequence). There are 12 residues in the CDR3. The CDR3 DNA reads as TGTGCCAGTAGTATGCCAGACTACGAGCAGTACTTC. It encodes CASSMPDYEQYF. Supplemented by reference TRBV19 and TRBJ2-7, the full variable domain reads DGGITQSPKYLFRKEGQNVTLSCEQNLNHDAMYWYRQDPGQGLRLIYYSQIVNDFQKGDIAEGYSVSREKKESFPLTVTSAQKNPTAFYLCASSMPDYEQYFGPGTRLTVT.

This clone qualifies as medium-sized (0.01 to 0.1%). The rearrangement uses TRBV4-3 and TRBJ1-5, with D maybe TRBD1 (5 bases). Per the germline V gene, CDR1 is LGHNA and CDR2 is YSLEER. This CDR3 has 15 residues. Trimming left V 4 bases short and J 5 bases short, with 15 bases between. This CDR3 is CASSPRGGVDQPQHF. The CDR3, as DNA: TGCGCCAGCAGCCCTCGTGGGGGGGTGGATCAGCCCCAGCATTTT.

The CDR3 DNA reads as TGTGCCATCAGTGAGTCGGGGGGGGCTGAAGCTTTCTTT. Residues: CAISESGGAEAFF. J is TRBJ1-1 and V is TRBV10-3, with a possible D match to TRBD1 (5 bases). Trimming pared 0 bases from V and 6 bases from J, leaving 8 bases between. The CDR3 has 13 amino acids. Germline V lookup: CDR1 ENHRY, CDR2 SYGVKD.

J is TRBJ1-6 and V is TRBV27; 8 bases are a match to TRBD1. Losses at the gene ends were 10 bases for V and 7 bases for J; bases not matched to a gene: 3. The CDR3 covers 12 residues. The germline gives CDR1 MNHEY, CDR2 SMNVEV (reference sequence). The CDR3 region has the DNA TGTGCCACGGGACAGGCAAATTCACCCCTCCACTTT. Translated: CATGQANSPLHF.

This chain connects TRBV10-3 to TRBJ2-2; D call uncertain. Germline CDR1 reads ENHRY; CDR2 reads SYGVKD. V lost 3 bases to trimming and J lost 6 bases, with 11 bases between them. The CDR3 covers 14 residues. CDR3 bases: TGTGCCATCAGTGAAGAGGTAGGCTCCGGGGAGCTGTTTTTT. Translating gives CAISEEVGSGELFF.

The chain recombines TRBV9 with TRBJ2-5, with a tentative D call TRBD2 (6 bases). This CDR3 region has 15 residues. V was clipped by 6 bases and J by 2 bases, with 17 bases between them. The germline gives CDR1 SGDLS, CDR2 YYNGEE. The CDR3: CASNLPPGGQETQYF. In DNA, the CDR3 is TGTGCCAGCAACCTCCCCCCCGGGGGACAAGAGACCCAGTACTTC.

The chain carries TRBV28 and TRBJ2-5, with 11 bases matching TRBD1. This CDR3 is built from 15 residues. CDR1 is MDHEN and CDR2 is SYDVKM in the germline V gene. V lost 5 bases and J lost 6; bases outside the gene matches: 8. The CDR3 DNA sequence: TGTGCCAGCAGTCAGAGGGGGACAGGGGGGAAGACCCAGTACTTC. Residues: CASSQRGTGGKTQYF. Filled out from reference TRBV28 and TRBJ2-5, the complete variable domain reads DVKVTQSSRYLVKRTGEKVFLECVQDMDHENMFWYRQDPGLGLRLIYFSYDVKMKEKGDIPEGYSVSREKKERFSLILESASTNQTSMYLCASSQRGTGGKTQYFGPGTRLLVL.

A word on this clone: The CDR3 does not close with the conserved phenylalanine or tryptophan, likely indicating a read error. It is unclear where the CDR3 begins or ends on the DNA, so no DNA is shown, and the CDR3 is as TCRdb lists it. The V and J genes are TRBV7-3 and TRBJ2-6; TRBD2, the table's D call, was not compared with the DNA. The CDR3 numbers 9 amino acids, ends counted. Germline CDR1 reads SGHTA; CDR2 reads FQGTGA. The CDR3 sequence: CAEIRPVRS.

The rearrangement links TRBV6-5 to TRBJ2-7; possibly TRBD1 for D (5 bases). The V and J ends lost 5 bases and 4 bases respectively, with 12 bases between them. The germline V gene has CDR1 MNHEY and CDR2 SVGAGI. This CDR3 is built from 13 residues. CDR3 residues: CASSEVWTYEQYF. The CDR3 DNA is TGTGCCAGCAGTGAAGTTTGGACATACGAGCAGTACTTC.

V usage is TRBV5-4 and J usage is TRBJ2-3; TRBD1 matches 7 bases. The trim removed 5 bases at V and 7 bases at J, leaving 10 bases unmatched. CDR1 is SGHNT, CDR2 YYREEE, per germline (reference sequence). CDR3 length: 14 amino acids. CDR3 sequence: CASSTGTDIYTQYF. For the CDR3, the DNA is TGTGCCAGCAGTACCGGGACAGACATTTATACGCAGTATTTT.

J is TRBJ2-1 and V is TRBV7-9; 9 bases agree with TRBD2. The V gene's germline CDR1 is SEHNR and CDR2 FQNEAQ (reference sequence). This CDR3 has 17 amino acids. V shed 5 bases and J 6 bases; nucleotides not matched to a gene: 14. CDR3 residues: CASSATSGPPLFNEQFF. The CDR3 nucleotides are TGTGCCAGCAGCGCGACTAGCGGTCCTCCCCTATTCAATGAGCAGTTCTTC.

With respect to this clone: Other nucleotide sequences in the sample specify the same CDR3. This CDR3 reads CARSLQCSPLHF. The CDR3 DNA sequence: TGTGCCAGAAGCTTGCAGTGTTCCCCCCTCCACTTT. This chain links TRBV5-3 with TRBJ1-6; D is uncertain. TRBV5-3 is designated an ORF whose function remains uncertain. V lost 1 base, J lost 13 bases, and 9 bases lay in between. The CDR3 spans 12 residues.

This clone appeared a few times. J is TRBJ1-2 and V is TRBV6-1; tentative D call: TRBD1 (6 bases). The CDR3 covers 14 residues. V lost 6 bases and J 3 bases, leaving 14 bases between the germline ends. Germline V gene sequence: CDR1 MNHNS, CDR2 SASEGT. CDR3 residues: CASSGGDRYYGYTF. The DNA for the CDR3 is TGTGCCAGCAGCGGAGGAGACAGGTACTATGGCTACACCTTC.

V usage is TRBV7-9 and J usage is TRBJ2-7, with 8 bases lining up with TRBD2. Trimming took 2 bases from V and 5 from J; bases not matched to a gene: 8. Germline-derived CDR1 and CDR2 are SEHNR and FQNEAQ (reference sequence). The CDR3 runs to 15 residues. The CDR3 DNA follows: TGTGCCAGCAGCTTACCGAGCGGGAGAGGAGACGAGCAGTACTTC. It encodes CASSLPSGRGDEQYF.

This chain joins TRBV7-9 and TRBJ2-1, with 10 bases fitting TRBD2. CDR3 length equals 18 residues. V was clipped by 2 bases and J by 7 bases; unmatched bases: 14. Germline assignment: CDR1 SEHNR and CDR2 FQNEAQ (reference sequence). CDR3 loop: CASSLLYSGGNIVNEQFF. The CDR3 DNA reads TGTGCCAGCAGCTTACTTTATAGCGGGGGGAATATAGTGAATGAGCAGTTCTTC.

This chain uses TRBV9 with TRBJ2-1; 9 bases match TRBD2. The V gene's germline CDR1 is SGDLS and CDR2 YYNGEE. The CDR3 covers 14 residues. J lost 7 bases, V lost 0 bases, and 2 bases had no gene match. CDR3 nucleotide sequence: TGTGCCAGCAGCGTAGGACTAGCGGCTAATGAGCAGTTCTTC. Amino acids: CASSVGLAANEQFF.

The chain links TRBV27 to TRBJ2-2; possible D gene TRBD2, 5 bases. Per the germline V gene, CDR1 is MNHEY and CDR2 is SMNVEV (reference sequence). Trimming took off 4 bases at V and 9 bases at J, with 12 bases between the two ends. This CDR3 has 13 residues. The CDR3 DNA reads TGTGCCAGCAGTTCGATCGGGGTTTGGGAGCTGTTTTTT. It codes for CASSSIGVWELFF.

The genes are TRBV11-1 and TRBJ1-2; D is unclear. Germline CDR1 and CDR2: SGHAT and FQDESV (reference sequence). V was cut by 2 bases and J by 8 bases, with 18 bases left in between. The CDR3 has 15 amino acids. The CDR3 region is CASSLFSGEEEGYTF. As DNA, the CDR3 is TGTGCCAGCAGCTTATTTTCCGGAGAAGAGGAGGGCTACACCTTC.

This chain connects TRBV9 to TRBJ2-5; 7 bases are a match to TRBD1. The CDR3 loop spans 15 amino acids. Looked up from germline, CDR1 is SGDLS and CDR2 is YYNGEE. Trimming at V came to 3 bases and at J to 5 bases, leaving 10 bases not matched to a gene. CDR3 loop: CASSAGQHNWETQYF. In DNA, the CDR3 is TGTGCCAGCAGCGCGGGACAGCATAATTGGGAGACCCAGTACTTC.

The rearrangement joins TRBV19 to TRBJ2-3; TRBD2 matches 9 bases. The germline V gene has CDR1 LNHDA and CDR2 SQIVND (reference sequence). The CDR3 has 15 residues. V lost 5 bases, J lost 3 bases, and 6 bases stayed unmatched. This CDR3 reads CASSVAGGRTDTQYF. The CDR3 coding sequence is TGTGCCAGTAGTGTCGCGGGGGGGCGGACAGATACGCAGTATTTT.

The J gene is TRBJ1-3, the V gene TRBV4-3, with 10 bases lining up with TRBD1. Germline CDR1 LGHNA, CDR2 YSLEER. The CDR3 runs to 17 residues. The V gene end was trimmed by 0 bases and the J gene end by 2 bases; junction bases not matched to a gene: 4. CDR3 in DNA: TGCGCCAGCAGCCAAGATCTAGGACAGGGGGCTGGAAACACCATATATTTT. Its translation: CASSQDLGQGAGNTIYF.

The chain employs TRBV4-1 and TRBJ2-7, with 8 bases fitting TRBD1. This CDR3 is 16 amino acids long. Germline values: CDR1 MGHRA, CDR2 YSYEKL. J lost 5 bases, V lost 1 base, and 10 bases had no gene match. CDR3 in amino acids: CASSQVVGQGIHEQYF. DNA for the CDR3: TGCGCCAGCAGCCAAGTTGTCGGACAGGGTATCCACGAGCAGTACTTC.

The chain couples TRBV9 to TRBJ1-1, with 8 bases aligning to TRBD1. This CDR3 is 15 amino acids long. The germline gives CDR1 SGDLS, CDR2 YYNGEE. With V trimmed by 4 bases and J by 7 bases, 12 bases remained unmatched. The CDR3 here is CASSLRPIGQGEAFF. The CDR3 region has the DNA TGTGCCAGCAGCTTGAGACCTATAGGACAGGGTGAAGCTTTCTTT.